These 23 T cell receptor beta chains came from one sample sequenced in a study of shared clonotypes between healthy human individuals. The data were produced by immunoSEQ multiplex PCR, yet TCRdb's version contains in-frame clones alone and is incomplete. The table shows around 2.3 million clones, with 90% to 96% occurring only once. The source material was naive CD4+ T cells sorted from blood. Noted subset: CD45RA+ positively selected. Receptors were obtained from a man aged 18 to 30 in good health.

The V gene is TRBV30, the J gene TRBJ2-3; the D gene is possibly TRBD2 (7 bases). Trimming removed 1 base from V and 4 bases from J, with 15 bases in between. The CDR3 covers 15 residues. Germline V gene lookup returns CDR1 GTSNPN and CDR2 SVGIG (reference sequence). The CDR3 reads CAWSARGGAPDTQYF. DNA of the CDR3: TGTGCCTGGAGTGCCCGAGGGGGGGCCCCAGATACGCAGTATTTT. The full variable domain, in which reference TRBV30 and TRBJ2-3 provide the parts outside the CDR3, is SQTIHQWPATLVQPVGSPLSLECTVEGTSNPNLYWYRQAAGRGLQLLFYSVGIGQISSEVPQNLSASRPQDRQFILSSKKLLLSDSGFYLCAWSARGGAPDTQYFGPGTRLTVL.

The table lists this clone with a count of one. In the same sample, other DNA sequences code for this CDR3. V gene TRBV6-5 combines with J gene TRBJ2-5; perhaps D is TRBD1 or TRBD2 (5 bases each). Germline loops: CDR1 MNHEY, CDR2 SVGAGI. V was pared by 0 bases and J by 5 bases, with 13 bases between. This CDR3 spans 15 amino acids. CDR3 in DNA: TGTGCCAGCAGTTACTCAGCCGGGGCCGGGGAGACCCAGTACTTC. It translates to CASSYSAGAGETQYF.

In its sample, this clone was seen once. V is TRBV30 and J is TRBJ1-2; D gene uncertain. Between the trimmed V and J ends, which lost 4 bases and 7 bases, there was a span of 16 bases. Germline V gene sequence: CDR1 GTSNPN, CDR2 SVGIG (reference sequence). The CDR3 totals 13 residues. CDR3 in amino acids: CAWTMGWVGGYTF. The CDR3 DNA reads TGTGCCTGGACCATGGGGTGGGTAGGTGGCTACACCTTC.

This clone was detected only once. The V call is TRBV10-3, the J call TRBJ2-3, with a possible D match to TRBD1 (5 bases). The CDR3 is 19 residues long. Germline assignment: CDR1 ENHRY and CDR2 SYGVKD. Trimming removed 6 bases at V and 6 bases at J, with 31 bases between. Here the CDR3 reads CAIRDQQVSQTYTRDTQYF. CDR3 sequence (DNA): TGTGCCATCAGGGATCAACAGGTGTCACAGACCTATACACGGGATACGCAGTATTTT.

CDR3: CASSLRRTGGSYEQYF. As DNA, the CDR3 is TGTGCCAGCAGTTTGCGACGGACAGGGGGCTCCTACGAGCAGTACTTC. This chain joins TRBV6-5 and TRBJ2-7; TRBD1 agrees at 10 bases. Unmatched junction bases numbered 6, after V lost 4 bases and J lost 0 bases. There are 16 residues in the CDR3. From germline, CDR1 is MNHEY and CDR2 SVGAGI.

V and J are TRBV27 and TRBJ2-2, with unresolved D. Germline values: CDR1 MNHEY, CDR2 SMNVEV (reference sequence). This CDR3 has 17 amino acids. V was cut by 5 bases and J by 2 bases, with 18 bases left in between. The CDR3 DNA reads as TGTGCCAGCAGTGAGTTTTCGGTACAGCTAAACACCGGGGAGCTGTTTTTT. Encoded protein: CASSEFSVQLNTGELFF.

The chain carries TRBV25-1 and TRBJ1-5; TRBD1 aligns across 8 bases. Unmatched junction bases numbered 2, after V lost 5 bases and J lost 5 bases. The germline CDR1 and CDR2 sequences are MGHDK and SYGVNS. The CDR3 consists of 13 residues. The CDR3 nucleotides are TGTGCCAGCAGTCAGGGGGCCTATCAGCCCCAGCATTTT. Its protein product is CASSQGAYQPQHF.

This chain uses TRBV7-9 with TRBJ1-2, with a possible D match to TRBD1 (6 bases). CDR3 size: 16 residues. Trimming shortened V by 1 base and J by 8 bases, and 20 bases separated the two germline ends. Germline V gene data show CDR1 as SEHNR and CDR2 as FQNEAQ (reference sequence). The CDR3 DNA is TGTGCCAGCAGCTTAGTCGATTGGGGGCTACGAGGAGGCTACACCTTC. Translating gives CASSLVDWGLRGGYTF. The variable domain in full, with the rest retrieved from reference TRBV7-9 and TRBJ1-2, is DTGVSQNPRHKITKRGQNVTFRCDPISEHNRLYWYRQTLGQGPEFLTYFQNEAQLEKSRLLSDRFSAERPKGSFSTLEIQRTEQGDSAMYLCASSLVDWGLRGGYTFGSGTRLTVV.

The chain recombines TRBV4-3 with TRBJ1-4; no clear D gene. The germline gives CDR1 LGHNA, CDR2 YSLEER. Trimming removed 0 bases at V and 3 bases at J, with 14 bases between. CDR3 length equals 17 residues. The CDR3 DNA is TGCGCCAGCAGCCAAGATGGAAGAGGGCCCGCTAATGAAAAACTGTTTTTT. This gives the protein CASSQDGRGPANEKLFF.

The V call is TRBV5-6, the J call TRBJ2-1, with a weak D call TRBD2 (6 bases). Trimming removed 4 bases at V and 6 bases at J, with 17 bases between. The length of the CDR3 is 15 residues. Germline loops: CDR1 SGHDT, CDR2 YYEEEE. The CDR3 loop is CASSEGLPSANEQFF. In DNA, the CDR3 is TGTGCCAGCAGCGAGGGACTCCCGTCGGCCAATGAGCAGTTCTTC.

As concerns this clone: Other nucleotide sequences from this sample produce the same CDR3. The chain uses TRBV7-2 and TRBJ2-5; the D is unclear. CDR1 is SGHTA and CDR2 is FQGNSA in the germline V gene. This CDR3 contains 13 residues. The V gene lost 5 bases and the J gene lost 5 bases, with 12 bases spanning the gap. CDR3 loop: CASSPRAGETQYF. DNA of the CDR3: TGTGCCAGCAGCCCCCGGGCCGGCGAGACCCAGTACTTC.

This chain uses TRBV9 with TRBJ1-2; possible D gene TRBD1, 5 bases. Germline V gene data show CDR1 as SGDLS and CDR2 as YYNGEE. Trimming pared 0 bases from V and 7 bases from J, leaving 10 bases between. The CDR3 contains 13 residues. The CDR3 sequence is CASSVVGALGYTF. DNA for the CDR3: TGTGCCAGCAGCGTAGTAGGGGCGCTTGGCTACACCTTC.

This clone is a singleton in its sample. The J gene is TRBJ1-6, the V gene TRBV4-3, with D unclear. Germline V lookup: CDR1 LGHNA, CDR2 YSLEER. The CDR3 runs 13 residues. V lost 0 bases and J 10 bases, leaving 7 bases between the germline ends. CDR3 DNA sequence: TGCGCCAGCAGCCAAGAGAGTGGGTCACCCCTCCACTTT. Translation: CASSQESGSPLHF.

This clone was seen a handful of times. Other DNA variants within this sample encode the same CDR3. The rearrangement joins TRBV7-9 to TRBJ1-5; possible D gene TRBD1, 5 bases. This CDR3 contains 15 residues. CDR1 SEHNR and CDR2 FQNEAQ come from the germline V gene (reference sequence). V lost 1 base to trimming and J lost 1 base, with 8 bases between them. The CDR3 nucleotides read TGTGCCAGCAGCTTAGGGCAGGGAAGCAATCAGCCCCAGCATTTT. Residues: CASSLGQGSNQPQHF.

This sequence joins TRBV12-5 and TRBJ2-3, with D uncertain. CDR3 length equals 12 residues. V lost 7 bases to trimming and J lost 2 bases, with 7 bases between them. CDR1 and CDR2 (germline): LGHNT, FRNRAP. The CDR3 protein is CASAKDTDTQYF. The CDR3 DNA sequence: TGTGCTAGTGCCAAGGACACAGATACGCAGTATTTT.

The genes are TRBV30 and TRBJ2-7; 8 bases fit TRBD1. CDR3 length: 14 amino acids. Unmatched junction bases numbered 6, after V lost 2 bases and J lost 3 bases. Germline CDR1 and CDR2: GTSNPN and SVGIG (reference sequence). CDR3 sequence reads: CAWSRTGRHYEQYF. CDR3 DNA: TGTGCCTGGAGTAGGACAGGGAGGCACTACGAGCAGTACTTC.

The DNA of the CDR3 is TGCGCCAGCAGCGTCCGACTACAGGATAGGGATGAGCAGTTCTTC. Protein product: CASSVRLQDRDEQFF. J is TRBJ2-1 and V is TRBV5-1; either TRBD1 or TRBD2 may supply D (5 bases each). Trimming cost V 4 bases and J 8 bases, with 19 bases left between them. Germline-derived CDR1 and CDR2 are SGHRS and YFSETQ. CDR3 size: 15 residues.

The chain uses TRBV4-1 and TRBJ1-2; D is uncertain. This CDR3 region has 15 residues. CDR1 and CDR2 from the germline V gene are MGHRA and YSYEKL. The V end was cut by 4 bases, the J end by 6 bases, with 18 bases between. This chain's CDR3 is CASSPVLREINGYTF. The CDR3 DNA reads as TGCGCCAGCAGCCCGGTTTTAAGGGAAATAAATGGCTACACCTTC.

The chain links TRBV7-9 to TRBJ1-1; 8 bases match TRBD1. Trimming cost V 5 bases and J 5 bases; bases outside gene matches: 4. CDR1 is SEHNR and CDR2 is FQNEAQ in the germline V gene (reference sequence). The CDR3 sequence is 13 residues long. DNA for the CDR3: TGTGCCAGCAGCGGACAGGGTTGGACTGAAGCTTTCTTT. It specifies CASSGQGWTEAFF.

V usage is TRBV9 and J usage is TRBJ1-2, with D perhaps matching TRBD1 (6 bases). The V gene lost 0 bases and the J gene lost 4 bases, with 10 bases spanning the gap. The germline CDR1 and CDR2 sequences are SGDLS and YYNGEE. The CDR3 length is 14 residues. The CDR3 nucleotides read TGTGCCAGCAGCGTAGAGATGGGGGCCTATGGCTACACCTTC. Translating it yields CASSVEMGAYGYTF.

The DNA of the CDR3 is TGTGCCAGCAGCAACCCTCTAAAGGGTGGCTACACCTTC. It specifies CASSNPLKGGYTF. The chain joins TRBV7-2 to TRBJ1-2, with D unresolved. Germline-derived CDR1 and CDR2 are SGHTA and FQGNSA. V lost 5 bases, J lost 7 bases, and 14 bases lay in between. CDR3 length: 13 amino acids.

The chain is built from TRBV6-1 and TRBJ2-3; TRBD2 agrees at 7 bases. With V trimmed by 3 bases and J by 1 base, 1 base remained unmatched. There are 14 residues in the CDR3. The germline V gene encodes CDR1 MNHNS and CDR2 SASEGT. Here the CDR3 reads CASSDAGGTDTQYF. In nucleotides, the CDR3 is TGTGCCAGCAGTGATGCGGGGGGCACAGATACGCAGTATTTT.

The chain has TRBV19 and TRBJ1-6; maybe TRBD1 (5 bases). The V and J ends lost 4 bases and 2 bases respectively, with 12 bases between them. The V gene's germline CDR1 is LNHDA and CDR2 SQIVND (reference sequence). The CDR3 loop spans 16 amino acids. For the CDR3, the DNA is TGTGCCAGTAGTAGAGGGGACGGAGCCTATAATTCACCCCTCCACTTT. Its protein is CASSRGDGAYNSPLHF.